This T cell receptor (beta chain) appears in the sequencing data of a study of T-cell memory formation after mild COVID-19 (dated by TCRdb to 2020 to 2022). About the study as a whole: Most TCR sequence clusters were specific to one of the two donors. Two young, previously healthy adult volunteers made up the cohort, one male and one female. T-cell clones expanding and contracting after mild COVID-19 in two donors were tracked by longitudinal TCRalpha and TCRbeta repertoire sequencing.

Ficoll-Paque density gradient centrifugation was the method used to isolate PBMCs. Relative to germline, V is 10 bases shorter and J is 0 bases shorter, with 10 bases between their ends. CDR3 length: 13 amino acids, cysteine to phenylalanine. The only DNA kept is the CDR3, 39 bases in frame from the first base. For CDR1 and CDR2, the germline V gene lists SGHAT and FQNNGV. The sequencing machine was an Illumina NovaSeq 6000. TCRalpha and TCRbeta cDNA libraries were constructed by 5'RACE with constant-segment primers, with sample barcodes and unique molecular identifiers being introduced. Trizol reagent was used to extract RNA from every sample. Amplification of the libraries took two PCR steps, and the second step added a second sample barcode plus Illumina TruSeq adapters. Sequencing of the libraries was done on an Illumina NovaSeq, producing 2 x 150 bp paired-end reads. Per the source publication's procedure: The reads were demultiplexed and collapsed into UMI-guided consensus sequences using migec v1.2.7. Using mixcr v2.1.11, the UMI consensuses were aligned to TRA and TRB V and J templates and assembled into clonotypes. A clonotype was counted as expanded or contracted only when both edgeR and NoisET called the clonotype significant, with the noise models trained on biological replicates. edgeR calls used a false discovery rate-adjusted p below 0.01 and a log2 fold-change threshold of 1. As an exploratory analysis of dynamics, PCA with hierarchical clustering was applied to max-normalized trajectories of the 1000 most abundant clonotypes. Separately sequenced CD4+ and CD8+ repertoires were used to assign a CD4 or CD8 phenotype to each responding clone. TCRdb reprocessed the public reads (quality trimming at Q25 with fastp, clone calling with MiXCR) and kept in-frame beta chains. Rows are unified per CDR3 protein, each entry keeping the most common DNA and genes. TCRdb's processing, not the study's, gives the V and J calls here. For this sample the table gives 400,000 to 550,000 distinct CDR3 sequences, of which 25% were detected only once. Of the sample, around 12% falls within the top ten clones.

On the study overall, not on this receptor specifically: Contracting CD4+ clones turned up mainly in the CM and EM memory subsets, whereas EMRA was where CD8+ clones were enriched. The study included only a couple of mild cases, and larger cohorts that include severe cases with pre-infection samples were judged to be necessary. Clones contracting from day 15 to 85 had balanced CD4/CD8 phenotypes, while a second wave expanding from day 15 to 37 was biased towards CD4+. The second-wave clones that peaked on day 37 were not confirmed to be SARS-CoV-2 specific. Some responding clones were found in pre-infection memory, which suggests that pre-existing cross-reactive memory T cells took part in the SARS-CoV-2 response.

Remarks on this clonotype: The antigen this receptor binds is unknown. One base away there is no much larger clone; base qualities are not given.

The V gene is TRBV11-2 and the J gene is TRBJ1-3; the D gene cannot be named for sure. Sequencing input: PBMCs or a T cell subset sorted from them (not recorded which). This receptor was identified in an adult woman who had mild COVID-19 (a few samples of this study predate the infection). The sample titles of this study are shuffled in the database, so cell type and time point are left out; the donor was told from shared clones. At the DNA level, the sequence is TGTGCCACTAGGGCCAGCTCTGGAAACACCATATATTTT. Its amino acids are CATRASSGNTIYF.